This T cell receptor (beta chain) was obtained from a study of tumor-infiltrating lymphocytes in primary liver carcinoma. Study context: The patients included men and women who were aged 30 to 69 years. Overall study findings and caveats: Significantly greater top-250-clone fractions characterized tumors relative to blood (p = 0.039). Lesser overlap characterized tumor-adjacent and tumor-blood pairs relative to tumor region pairs.

Co-extracting RNA and DNA was done with about 17-30 mg of unsorted bulk tissue as input. Separate regions, five per tumor, were sampled. Priming with a constant-region primer yielded TCR beta cDNA from approximately 500 ng total RNA. It was through three nested multiplex PCR rounds of slightly modified ARM-PCR that TCR beta libraries arose. TCRdb re-called the multiplex PCR reads through MiXCR, storing one row per CDR3 protein. The repertoire includes under 85,000 distinct CDR3 sequences, 72% of them detected once, and roughly a fifth sits in the top ten. A note on this clonotype: Its antigen is not identified. The CDR3 end shows no conserved phenylalanine or tryptophan, and so a read error is likely. The DNA is omitted, as the CDR3 cannot be located on it reliably, and the CDR3 follows TCRdb's listing.

The sequenced material came from liver tumor tissue from sampling region 1. Subset reported: tumor region T1, superior pole. This receptor was obtained from a man aged 40-49 years with primary liver carcinoma and hepatitis B virus infection.

This chain's CDR3 is CASSLREVAGSTSYEQYI. The chain joins TRBV12-1 to TRBJ2-7; TRBD2 reflects the table's D call only, with no check against the DNA. TRBV12-1 is a pseudogene. The CDR3 contains 18 residues when both ends are counted.